This entry is about one TCR beta chain. Its ends do not fully match the called genes, so a read error is possible. These data are taken from a study of Graves' ophthalmopathy and Graves' hyperthyroidism. The CDR3 runs to 18 residues. Germline values: CDR1 WSHSY, CDR2 SAAADI. TCR beta CDR3 amplification used RNA transcripts. Investigators did first-round RT-PCR with HTBI primers, then second-round multiplex PCR. TCRdb processed the multiplex PCR reads anew with MiXCR; each CDR3 protein has one entry. The repertoire holds about 620,000 distinct CDR3 sequences, roughly 20% seen once, with approximately 6.5% in the top ten. Each hyperthyroidism patient was newly diagnosed, with under 2 months' duration, and aged 18 to 65.

The source material was peripheral blood. The TCR originated in a woman aged 18 to 35 with stable Graves' hyperthyroidism. Some clones in this sample may be carry-over from other donors' samples. V gene TRBV10-2 combines with J gene TRBJ2-5, with 7 bases that match TRBD2. CDR3 bases: TGCGCCAGCAGTGAAAAAGTGGGGGGGATAATAATCCAAGAGACCCTGTACTTC. It is translated as CASSEKVGGIIIQETLYF.